This T cell receptor beta chain is drawn from a study of shared clonotypes between healthy human individuals (dated by TCRdb to 2019 to 2021). Regarding the study in general: The cohort comprised a couple of women and three men aged 18 to 49 years. Leukapheresis yielded between about 0.94 and 8.9 billion PBMCs per donor. The study deeply sequenced blood TCR repertoires of about 5 healthy adults to estimate repertoire size and the extent of clonotype sharing between individuals. Libraries were prepared and TCR repertoires were sequenced by different laboratories using diverse techniques, in order to increase sequencing depth and limit assay-specific biases. For each donor, CD4 naive and CD4 memory were each given three plates, CD8 naive was given two plates, and CD8 memory was given one plate. General conclusions and limits of the study: Rarefaction of sorted-subset datasets indicated incomplete sequencing despite the large sequencing depth. Larger estimated clonotype richness was generally found for naive subsets than for memory subsets. Approximately 4.8% of naive CD4, roughly 3.6% of naive CD8, 2% to 2.5% of memory CD4, and around 0.42% of memory CD8 clonotypes were shared across several donors. Pairwise subsampling led to the expectation that sequencing depth would affect the degree of clonotype sharing among donors. Compared with non-shared clonotypes, clonotypes shared by all four sorted-subset donors had higher generation probabilities. Because the study included a small number of donors, the genetic and exposure-history diversity represented was limited. Only blood was sampled, and tissue TCR repertoires likely differ from those in blood.

Regarding this clone: The target of this receptor is not known. No base quality information exists; no much larger clone differs at one position.

Trimming removed 7 bases from V and 5 bases from J, leaving 18 bases between the germline ends. The CDR3 goes from the cysteine to the phenylalanine over 15 residues. Only the CDR3 part of the read is kept: 45 bases, read in frame from the first base. The germline V gene yields SGDLS for CDR1 and YYNGEE for CDR2. The donors were healthy, HIV-negative adults who had no recently reported acute infections or vaccinations. Every donor was a Caucasian adult living in Nashville, Tennessee, USA. CD4+ T cells were enriched by magnetic negative selection, after which naive cells were positively selected on CD45RA and the negative fraction was taken as the memory subset. Blood was collected by leukapheresis, and PBMCs were isolated by Ficoll-Histopaque density gradient centrifugation and then cryopreserved in liquid nitrogen vapor phase. Analytical flow cytometry was used to check the purity and quantity of every magnetically sorted T cell population. From each sorted fraction, genomic DNA was isolated and quantified by UV absorbance on a Nanodrop 2000c.

Using the deep immunoSEQ assay, multiplex PCR amplified TCR CDR3 regions from genomic DNA. Extracted genomic DNA from each cell subset was spread evenly across all wells of several immunoSEQ 96-well plates, with each plate serving as a replicate. For sorted subsets, roughly 0.2 ug genomic DNA, equal to 25,000 to 35,000 T cell genomes, was loaded into each replicate PCR. Purified libraries were measured with a Qubit 3.0 fluorometer, size-checked on a Bioanalyzer 2100, and measured again with the KAPA Library Quantification kit. A separate single-read 150-cycle Illumina NextSeq 550 flow cell was used to sequence each immunoSEQ 96-well plate. Turning to the authors' computational methods: Because the immunoSEQ output included only junctional sequences and no quality scores, the filtering could not be the same as the filtering used for full-length reads. To assign V/J genes and CDR3, sequences were annotated using PyIR, a Python wrapper for IgBLAST v1.9, with IMGT germline references. Any read was removed if the V/J assignment was weak (E-value above 1e-6), the CDR3 was missing, or the read contained stop codons, out-of-frame junctions, or ambiguous translated residues. V3J clonotypes were defined as sequences sharing an identical inferred V gene, J gene, and CDR3 amino acid sequence. Percentage overlap between repertoires was computed as shared unique clonotypes divided by the size of the smaller repertoire. RTK rarefaction, the Chao1 estimator, and Recon v2.1 estimates of unobserved clonotypes were used to assess repertoire richness. OLGA was used to compute generation probabilities for all TCRbeta clonotypes that the gDNA method yielded from four donors. The table was pulled from immuneACCESS by TCRdb, which kept in-frame rearrangements only. Such tables lose some clones; where checked, under half of the loss comes from unresolved V genes, and the rest has no known cause. V and J calls and clone size come straight from that table; D and trimming were deduced from the DNA. Across this sample there are a few million clones, with around 94% seen only once. The ten largest make up roughly 0.14% of the sample.

The sample comprised naive CD4+ T cells sorted from blood. The cell subset or site label of this sample denotes: CD45RA+ positively selected. The sequence was collected from a man in his late teens or twenties in good health. The V and J genes are TRBV9 and TRBJ2-2; the D assignment is uncertain and may be TRBD1 or TRBD2, with 6 bases supporting each. This receptor has the CDR3 CASRISGADTGELFF. The bases are TGTGCCAGCCGAATTTCGGGGGCTGATACCGGGGAGCTGTTTTTT.